The 14 T cell receptor beta chains below come from one sample, sequenced in a study of CD4 T cell repertoires in COVID-19. The method was immunoSEQ multiplex PCR; TCRdb's version includes in-frame clones alone and lacks a portion of them. Of about 75,000 clones listed, 83% are singletons. The source was CD4+ T cells from peripheral blood, collected after recovery from COVID-19. The receptors originated from a human donor who had COVID-19.

This clone was observed a handful of times. The J gene is TRBJ2-7, the V gene TRBV11-2, with 7 positions matching TRBD1. Trimming removed 0 bases from V and 2 bases from J; junction bases left unmatched: 10. Looked up from germline, CDR1 is SGHAT and CDR2 is FQNNGV. CDR3 size: 17 residues. The CDR3 region has the DNA TGTGCCAGCAGCTTAGAGTACCCTAGGGACAGCCCCTACGAGCAGTACTTC. Its translation: CASSLEYPRDSPYEQYF.

The chain joins TRBV7-3 to TRBJ2-3, with a possible D match to TRBD2 (6 bases). Trimming stripped 3 bases from V and 0 bases from J, with 10 bases between. Germline V lookup: CDR1 SGHTA, CDR2 FQGTGA. The CDR3 runs to 15 residues. CDR3: CASSLDGTSTDTQYF. In nucleotides, the CDR3 is TGTGCCAGCAGCTTGGACGGGACTAGCACAGATACGCAGTATTTT.

The chain carries TRBV27 and TRBJ2-3; 9 bases agree with TRBD2. V trimming: 5 bases; J trimming: 8 bases; junction bases outside the gene matches: 14. Germline V gene sequence: CDR1 MNHEY, CDR2 SMNVEV (reference sequence). The length of the CDR3 is 16 residues. CDR3 DNA sequence: TGTGCCAGCAGTATCACTCGGACTAGCGTCACGGGTACGCAGTATTTT. Protein: CASSITRTSVTGTQYF.

V is TRBV7-6 and J is TRBJ2-5, with D perhaps matching TRBD1 (6 bases). The germline CDR1 and CDR2 sequences are SGHVS and FNYEAQ. The V gene lost 5 bases and the J gene lost 5 bases, with 18 bases spanning the gap. The CDR3 contains 15 residues. The CDR3 coding sequence is TGTGCCAGCAGCAAAAATAAAGGGGGTGGGGAGACCCAGTACTTC. Translating it yields CASSKNKGGGETQYF.

V is TRBV19 and J is TRBJ2-7; D could derive from TRBD1 or TRBD2 (5 bases each). Germline CDR1 is LNHDA and CDR2 is SQIVND (reference sequence). CDR3 length: 15 residues. V lost 1 base to trimming and J lost 5 bases, with 15 bases between them. The CDR3 is CASSIAFQGPNEQYF. The CDR3 bases are TGTGCCAGTAGTATAGCCTTCCAGGGACCCAACGAGCAGTACTTC.

This chain connects TRBV5-1 to TRBJ2-2; 8 bases map to TRBD2. CDR1 is SGHRS and CDR2 is YFSETQ in the germline V gene. The V gene end was trimmed by 5 bases and the J gene end by 7 bases; junction bases not matched to a gene: 16. The CDR3 loop spans 17 amino acids. Written as DNA, the CDR3 is TGCGCCAGCAGTTGGGGGACCACAGCGGGAGCTGGCGGGGAGCTGTTTTTT. It yields the protein CASSWGTTAGAGGELFF.

The chain recombines TRBV28 with TRBJ1-2; TRBD1 matches 7 bases. Per germline, CDR1 MDHEN and CDR2 SYDVKM. This CDR3 comprises 15 residues. After removal of 7 bases from V and 4 bases from J, the junction contained 12 bases not matched to a gene. This CDR3 reads CASTLQTGNSYGYTF. DNA of the CDR3: TGTGCCAGCACCCTACAGACAGGGAACAGCTATGGCTACACCTTC.

The rearrangement joins TRBV7-2 to TRBJ1-5; 7 nucleotides align to TRBD1. Trimming cost V 1 base and J 3 bases; bases outside gene matches: 3. This CDR3 is 15 amino acids long. Germline V CDR1 and CDR2: SGHTA, FQGNSA. CDR3 amino acids: CASSLGGQLNQPQHF. In DNA form, the CDR3 reads TGTGCCAGCAGCTTAGGGGGACAGCTCAATCAGCCCCAGCATTTT. The variable domain in full, with the rest retrieved from reference TRBV7-2 and TRBJ1-5, is GAGVSQSPSNKVTEKGKDVELRCDPISGHTALYWYRQSLGQGLEFLIYFQGNSAPDKSGLPSDRFSAERTGGSVSTLTIQRTQQEDSAVYLCASSLGGQLNQPQHFGDGTRLSIL.

The CDR3 sequence is CASSLGGHSQETQYF. The CDR3 DNA sequence: TGCGCCAGCAGCTTAGGGGGACACTCACAAGAGACCCAGTACTTC. V is TRBV5-1 and J is TRBJ2-5; D may be TRBD1 (6 bases). Germline loops: CDR1 SGHRS, CDR2 YFSETQ. The CDR3 has 15 amino acids. V was clipped by 2 bases and J by 2 bases, with 13 bases between them.

The CDR3 sequence: CASGRDRGASPLHF. The CDR3 nucleotides read TGTGCCAGCGGTCGGGACAGGGGTGCATCACCCCTCCACTTT. This chain connects TRBV6-5 to TRBJ1-6; 10 nucleotides align to TRBD1. CDR1 and CDR2 from the germline V gene are MNHEY and SVGAGI. This CDR3 contains 14 residues. Trimming removed 8 bases from V and 10 bases from J; junction bases left unmatched: 8.

The chain couples TRBV6-5 to TRBJ1-1, with TRBD1 matching over 9 bases. J gave up 4 bases and V 2 bases, and 5 bases lay outside the gene matches. The CDR3 has 15 amino acids. Germline lookup yields CDR1 MNHEY and CDR2 SVGAGI. Written as DNA, the CDR3 is TGTGCCAGCAGTTACGGGACAGGGTGGAGCACTGAAGCTTTCTTT. Protein sequence: CASSYGTGWSTEAFF.

The rearrangement links TRBV5-3 to TRBJ2-7, with D uncertain. TRBV5-3 is treated as an ORF (open reading frame) with a function not yet certain. V lost 2 bases, J lost 2 bases, and 11 bases lay in between. This CDR3 region has 14 residues. The CDR3, as DNA: TGTGCCAGAAGCTTCACACAGCCGCCCTACGAGCAGTACTTC. Translation: CARSFTQPPYEQYF.

The V call is TRBV5-1, the J call TRBJ1-1; a possible D gene is TRBD1 (5 bases). This CDR3 is built from 15 residues. From germline, CDR1 is SGHRS and CDR2 YFSETQ. V shed 5 bases and J shed 4 bases, with 18 bases lying between them. CDR3: CASSLVGTEGTEAFF. CDR3 DNA sequence: TGCGCCAGCAGTCTTGTGGGGACCGAGGGCACTGAAGCTTTCTTT. Full variable domain (outside the CDR3, taken from reference TRBV5-1 and TRBJ1-1): KAGVTQTPRYLIKTRGQQVTLSCSPISGHRSVSWYQQTPGQGLQFLFEYFSETQRNKGNFPGRFSGRQFSNSRSEMNVSTLELGDSALYLCASSLVGTEGTEAFFGQGTRLTVV.

The V and J genes are TRBV28 and TRBJ2-2; D remains unclear. V dropped 5 bases and J dropped 5 bases, with 9 bases sitting between them. CDR1 MDHEN and CDR2 SYDVKM come from the germline V gene. The CDR3 totals 13 residues. The CDR3 reads CASSPPTTGELFF. The CDR3 bases are TGTGCCAGCAGTCCCCCAACTACCGGGGAGCTGTTTTTT.